The TCR beta chain described here comes from a study of blood T cell repertoires in COVID-19. For the study at large: Samples came from the United States, Italy and Spain, spanning acute and convalescent COVID-19. Sample material is recorded as cDNA or gDNA derived from T cells, B-cell-depleted T cells, or PBMCs.

CDR1 and CDR2 from the germline V gene are MNHEY and SVGEGT. Trimming removed 5 bases from V and 7 bases from J, with 11 bases in between. This CDR3 has 12 residues. As handled by the study authors: Researchers report that nucleated cell counts were estimated from reference gene primer amplification. Clones were read by immunoSEQ multiplex PCR, and TCRdb kept only the in-frame ones, dropping some. Clone size and the V and J calls come from that table; the DNA yielded D and trimming. The table records roughly 300,000 clones, 85% to 90% of them present only once. This clonotype originated in a human donor in a cohort sampled during active COVID-19. The rearrangement uses TRBV6-2 or TRBV6-3 and TRBJ1-1; tentative D call: TRBD1 (5 bases). Sequenced: peripheral blood. CDR3 protein: CASSPTTVEAFF. The CDR3 DNA reads TGTGCCAGCAGTCCAACGACAGTTGAAGCTTTCTTT.